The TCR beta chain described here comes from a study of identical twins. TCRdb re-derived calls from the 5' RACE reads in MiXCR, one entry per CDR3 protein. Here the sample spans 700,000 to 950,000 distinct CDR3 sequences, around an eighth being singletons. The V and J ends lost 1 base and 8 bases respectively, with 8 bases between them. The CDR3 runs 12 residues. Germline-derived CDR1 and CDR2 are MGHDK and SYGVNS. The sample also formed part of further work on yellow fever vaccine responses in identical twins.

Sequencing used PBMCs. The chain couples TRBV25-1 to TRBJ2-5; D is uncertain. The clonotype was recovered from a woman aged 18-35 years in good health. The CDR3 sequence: CASSEFRATQYF. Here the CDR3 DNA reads TGTGCCAGCAGTGAATTCCGCGCTACCCAGTACTTC.